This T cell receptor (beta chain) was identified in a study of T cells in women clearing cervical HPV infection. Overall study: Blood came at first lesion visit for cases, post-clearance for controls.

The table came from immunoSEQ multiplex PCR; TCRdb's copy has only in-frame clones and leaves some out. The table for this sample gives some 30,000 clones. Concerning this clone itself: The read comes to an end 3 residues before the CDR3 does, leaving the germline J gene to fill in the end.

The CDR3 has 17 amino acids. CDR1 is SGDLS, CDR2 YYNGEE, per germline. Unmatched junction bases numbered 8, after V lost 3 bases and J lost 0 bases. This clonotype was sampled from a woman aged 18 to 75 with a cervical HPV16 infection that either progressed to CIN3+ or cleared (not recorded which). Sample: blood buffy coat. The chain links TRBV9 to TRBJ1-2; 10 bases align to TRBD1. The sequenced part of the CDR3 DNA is TGTGCCAGCAGCGGAGGGACAGGGGAGGTTGCTAACTATGGC. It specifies CASSGGTGEVANYG. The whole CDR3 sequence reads CASSGGTGEVANYGYTF.